This entry lists 29 T cell receptor beta chains sequenced from one sample in a study of blood T cell repertoires in COVID-19. Measured with immunoSEQ multiplex PCR; TCRdb has only the in-frame clones, and not every one. The data hold roughly 71,000 clones, with nearly 90% observed a single time. The sequencing input was peripheral blood. These receptors were taken from a man aged 45 to 65 with acute or convalescent COVID-19.

The chain recombines TRBV5-1 with TRBJ2-7; TRBD1 matches 7 bases. Germline V gives CDR1 SGHRS, CDR2 YFSETQ. The CDR3 covers 15 residues. The V gene end was trimmed by 0 bases and the J gene end by 5 bases; junction bases not matched to a gene: 8. The CDR3 DNA sequence: TGCGCCAGCAGCTTGGGGTCAAGCAGGGGGAACGAGCAGTACTTC. Residues: CASSLGSSRGNEQYF.

The chain is built from TRBV25-1 and TRBJ2-2, with unresolved D. V lost 1 base, J lost 0 bases, and 9 bases lay in between. The CDR3 spans 16 residues. CDR1 is MGHDK, CDR2 SYGVNS, per germline. CDR3 amino acids: CASSEFRQANTGELFF. CDR3 nucleotides: TGTGCCAGCAGTGAATTCAGGCAGGCGAACACCGGGGAGCTGTTTTTT.

The V call is TRBV12-5, the J call TRBJ1-1; 9 bases align to TRBD1. The CDR3 covers 22 residues. CDR1 LGHNT and CDR2 FRNRAP come from the germline V gene. With 3 bases clipped from V and 1 base from J, the junction kept 24 bases outside the gene matches. CDR3 loop: CASGFFLGTGQGIQRWNTEAFF. The CDR3 coding sequence is TGTGCTAGTGGTTTTTTTCTCGGTACGGGACAGGGAATCCAAAGGTGGAACACTGAAGCTTTCTTT.

The V call is TRBV28, the J call TRBJ2-7; a possible D gene is TRBD1 (6 bases). V was clipped by 2 bases and J by 2 bases, with 10 bases between them. Germline V gives CDR1 MDHEN, CDR2 SYDVKM. The CDR3 length is 14 residues. The chain's CDR3 is CASSLGTSPYEQYF. The CDR3 nucleotides read TGTGCCAGCAGTTTAGGGACAAGCCCCTACGAGCAGTACTTC.

This clone showed up just a few times. This chain links TRBV9 with TRBJ2-7, with no clear D. CDR1 is SGDLS and CDR2 is YYNGEE in the germline V gene. The CDR3 contains 15 residues. The V end lost 0 bases, the J end lost 4 bases, and 14 bases lay between the germline ends. The CDR3 loop reads CASSVEASKEYEQYF. The CDR3 region has the DNA TGTGCCAGCAGCGTAGAGGCCTCAAAGGAGTACGAGCAGTACTTC.

The chain recombines TRBV9 with TRBJ1-2; D is unclear. Trimming took off 3 bases at V and 2 bases at J, with 17 bases between the two ends. The CDR3 spans 16 residues. The germline V gene encodes CDR1 SGDLS and CDR2 YYNGEE. Written as DNA, the CDR3 is TGTGCCAGCAGCGCCCCAGTATCGGGAGTCAACTATGGCTACACCTTC. Amino acids: CASSAPVSGVNYGYTF.

J is TRBJ2-5 and V is TRBV10-3; D possibly corresponds to TRBD1 (6 bases). This CDR3 has 13 residues. V was shortened by 8 bases and J by 1 base, with 11 bases between the two germline ends. The germline gives CDR1 ENHRY, CDR2 SYGVKD. The CDR3 DNA is TGTGCCATCGGCCGGGACACCCAAGAGACCCAGTACTTC. This codes for CAIGRDTQETQYF.

This chain joins TRBV6-5 and TRBJ1-2; D is unclear. V lost 2 bases and J lost 3, with 7 bases in between. Per the germline V gene, CDR1 is MNHEY and CDR2 is SVGAGI. There are 13 residues in the CDR3. Here the CDR3 DNA reads TGTGCCAGCAGTTACCAGGATTACTATGGCTACACCTTC. This codes for CASSYQDYYGYTF.

V gene TRBV6-4 combines with J gene TRBJ1-1; D is uncertain. Trimming cost V 9 bases and J 1 base, with 18 bases left between them. CDR3 length: 15 amino acids. CDR1 and CDR2 (germline): MRHNA, SNTAGT. The CDR3: CASSSEESGNTEAFF. CDR3 DNA sequence: TGTGCCAGTAGCTCAGAAGAGTCGGGGAACACTGAAGCTTTCTTT.

This clone appeared once. The rearrangement links TRBV6-5 to TRBJ1-1; 8 bases agree with TRBD1. CDR1 and CDR2 from the germline V gene are MNHEY and SVGAGI. The length of the CDR3 is 14 residues. Trimming took 8 bases from V and 7 from J; bases not matched to a gene: 12. As DNA, the CDR3 is TGTGCCAGCCAGGCCCCCAGGGGGCAGGGTGAAGCTTTCTTT. It translates to CASQAPRGQGEAFF.

This clone was counted between two and nine times. The chain uses TRBV5-8 and TRBJ1-4; D may be TRBD1 (5 bases). The germline V and J ends were trimmed by 0 bases and 8 bases, with 11 bases remaining between them. The CDR3 runs 14 residues. Germline V lookup: CDR1 SGHTS, CDR2 YDEGEE. CDR3 sequence: CASSLGGAREKLFF. CDR3 nucleotide sequence: TGTGCCAGCAGCTTGGGCGGGGCTAGGGAAAAACTGTTTTTT.

The chain has TRBV9 and TRBJ2-1; TRBD1 matches 9 bases. Germline values: CDR1 SGDLS, CDR2 YYNGEE. V lost 4 bases to trimming and J lost 3 bases; unmatched junction nucleotides: 5. The CDR3 runs 15 residues. CDR3 region: CASSSGQGRYNEQFF. The CDR3 DNA reads as TGTGCCAGCAGCTCGGGACAGGGACGCTACAATGAGCAGTTCTTC.

This chain links TRBV3-1 (or the pseudogene TRBV3-2) with TRBJ2-7; the match to TRBD1 covers 11 bases. Germline CDR1 LGHDT, CDR2 YNNKEL (reference sequence). The V segment lost 4 bases and the J segment 6 bases; nucleotides outside the gene matches: 5. The CDR3 is made up of 14 amino acids. The CDR3 reads CASSPDRGRSEQYF. In nucleotides, the CDR3 is TGTGCCAGCAGCCCGGACAGGGGGCGTTCCGAGCAGTACTTC.

The chain has TRBV19 and TRBJ1-2, with 7 bases fitting TRBD1. V was clipped by 4 bases and J by 0 bases; unmatched bases: 5. Per germline, CDR1 LNHDA and CDR2 SQIVND (reference sequence). The length of the CDR3 is 15 residues. The CDR3 DNA is TGTGCCAGTAGTAACCAGGGGGGAGCTAACTATGGCTACACCTTC. Its protein is CASSNQGGANYGYTF.

This clone was seen only a few times. The chain links TRBV10-1 to TRBJ1-1, with 7 nucleotides matching TRBD1. Unmatched junction bases numbered 11, after V lost 6 bases and J lost 7 bases. The CDR3 has 14 amino acids. The germline V gene has CDR1 WNHNN and CDR2 SYGVQD (reference sequence). DNA of the CDR3: TGCGCCAGCAGCTCGGGACAGACCAGGAGTGAAGCTTTCTTT. Amino acid sequence: CASSSGQTRSEAFF.

The chain couples TRBV18 to TRBJ2-2; D perhaps matches TRBD2 (5 bases). Between the trimmed V and J ends, which lost 3 bases and 3 bases, there was a span of 11 bases. There are 15 residues in the CDR3. The germline V gene has CDR1 KGHSH and CDR2 LQKENI. CDR3 in amino acids: CASSPPGIYTGELFF. CDR3 in DNA: TGTGCCAGCTCACCTCCCGGGATATACACCGGGGAGCTGTTTTTT.

The J gene is TRBJ1-2, the V gene TRBV3-1 (or the pseudogene TRBV3-2); 9 bases align to TRBD1. The germline CDR1 and CDR2 sequences are LGHDT and YNNKEL (reference sequence). This CDR3 is built from 17 residues. V lost 0 bases and J lost 4; bases outside the gene matches: 9. This CDR3 is CASSQDYRTGAGYGYTF. The DNA for the CDR3 is TGTGCCAGCAGCCAAGACTATAGGACAGGGGCAGGCTATGGCTACACCTTC.

J is TRBJ2-3 and V is TRBV7-3; 8 bases map to TRBD2. The CDR3 has 14 residues. V shed 5 bases and J 4 bases; nucleotides not matched to a gene: 5. CDR1 and CDR2 (germline): SGHTA, FQGTGA. The DNA for the CDR3 is TGTGCCAGCAGCCAGACTAGCGTGGCAGATACGCAGTATTTT. Protein sequence: CASSQTSVADTQYF.

This chain uses TRBV3-1 (or the pseudogene TRBV3-2) with TRBJ1-6; D unclear. Germline-derived CDR1 and CDR2 are LGHDT and YNNKEL (reference sequence). CDR3 length equals 12 residues. V lost 4 bases and J lost 7, with 5 bases in between. The CDR3 DNA reads TGTGCCAGCAGCCGCGGGAATTCACCCCTCCACTTT. Its translation: CASSRGNSPLHF.

This clone has a single count. The chain is built from TRBV6-5 and TRBJ1-1; 9 bases map to TRBD1. The germline V gene encodes CDR1 MNHEY and CDR2 SVGAGI. This CDR3 has 14 residues. V was pared by 6 bases and J by 5 bases, with 7 bases of the junction left unmatched. The CDR3 loop is CASRYRGRSTEAFF. The DNA of the CDR3 is TGTGCCAGCAGATACAGGGGGCGAAGTACTGAAGCTTTCTTT.

This clone was observed a single time. The J gene is TRBJ1-2, the V gene TRBV19; 11 positions match TRBD1. The germline gives CDR1 LNHDA, CDR2 SQIVND (reference sequence). The V and J ends lost 2 bases and 7 bases, in that order; junction bases with no gene match: 6. The CDR3 has 15 residues. The DNA for the CDR3 is TGTGCCAGTAGTATACAAGGACAGGGGGCATTTGGCTACACCTTC. Its protein product is CASSIQGQGAFGYTF.

The chain is built from TRBV5-1 and TRBJ1-6, with 8 bases aligning to TRBD1. V shed 3 bases, J shed 7 bases, and the junction held 12 bases outside the gene matches. CDR1 and CDR2 from the germline V gene are SGHRS and YFSETQ. The CDR3 is made up of 17 amino acids. CDR3 bases: TGCGCCAGCAGCTCAACATCAGGGGGCGGATTAAATTCACCCCTCCACTTT. Protein: CASSSTSGGGLNSPLHF.

This sequence joins TRBV19 and TRBJ1-5, with D possibly being TRBD1 (6 bases). V was pared by 3 bases and J by 5 bases, with 14 bases between. Germline loops: CDR1 LNHDA, CDR2 SQIVND (reference sequence). The CDR3 consists of 15 residues. Here the CDR3 reads CASSMGEGGYQPQHF. CDR3 bases: TGTGCCAGTAGTATGGGGGAGGGGGGGTATCAGCCCCAGCATTTT.

CDR3 in amino acids: CASSTGQTSQETQYF. The CDR3 region has the DNA TGTGCCAGTAGTACTGGACAGACATCCCAAGAGACCCAGTACTTC. The gene calls are TRBV19 and TRBJ2-5; weak D call: TRBD1 (6 bases). The CDR3 totals 15 residues. Per germline, CDR1 LNHDA and CDR2 SQIVND (reference sequence). V lost 4 bases and J lost 1, with 13 bases in between. The full variable domain, completed using reference TRBV19 and TRBJ2-5, is DGGITQSPKYLFRKEGQNVTLSCEQNLNHDAMYWYRQDPGQGLRLIYYSQIVNDFQKGDIAEGYSVSREKKESFPLTVTSAQKNPTAFYLCASSTGQTSQETQYFGPGTRLLVL.

In DNA, the CDR3 is TGTGCCAGCAGTTACTCTAGTGGTGAAGCTTTCTTT. Translated, it gives CASSYSSGEAFF. This chain joins TRBV6-6 and TRBJ1-1; D gene uncertain. CDR3 length equals 12 residues. Trimming removed 0 bases at V and 7 bases at J, with 6 bases between. Germline V gene sequence: CDR1 MNHNY, CDR2 SVGAGI (reference sequence).

The chain links TRBV7-3 to TRBJ2-1; 9 bases agree with TRBD2. The J segment lost 6 bases and the V segment lost 2 bases, leaving 2 bases of the junction unmatched. The germline V gene encodes CDR1 SGHTA and CDR2 FQGTGA. The CDR3 has 14 amino acids. The CDR3 region has the DNA TGTGCCAGCAGCTTATGGCGGGGGGGCAATGAGCAGTTCTTC. It translates to CASSLWRGGNEQFF.

V gene TRBV6-5 combines with J gene TRBJ1-6; 11 bases are shared with TRBD1. This CDR3 has 14 amino acids. The trim removed 6 bases at V and 7 bases at J, leaving 2 bases unmatched. Germline V lookup: CDR1 MNHEY, CDR2 SVGAGI. CDR3 sequence reads: CASRGDRGNSPLHF. The CDR3 DNA follows: TGTGCCAGCAGAGGGGACAGGGGGAATTCACCCCTCCACTTT.

This sequence joins TRBV4-1 and TRBJ1-2, with D perhaps matching TRBD1 (6 bases). The CDR3 contains 15 residues. Trimming cost V 4 bases and J 4 bases, with 16 bases left between them. Germline V gene lookup returns CDR1 MGHRA and CDR2 YSYEKL. The CDR3 loop is CASSPQTQGAYGYTF. Written as DNA, the CDR3 is TGCGCCAGCAGCCCCCAAACACAGGGTGCCTATGGCTACACCTTC.

This chain connects TRBV12-5 to TRBJ1-2, with a tentative D call TRBD1 (6 bases). Trimming took off 7 bases at V and 4 bases at J, with 13 bases between the two ends. CDR1 is LGHNT, CDR2 FRNRAP, per germline. This CDR3 is built from 13 residues. This CDR3 reads CASVPPGVYGYTF. CDR3 nucleotide sequence: TGTGCTAGTGTCCCCCCAGGGGTCTATGGCTACACCTTC.